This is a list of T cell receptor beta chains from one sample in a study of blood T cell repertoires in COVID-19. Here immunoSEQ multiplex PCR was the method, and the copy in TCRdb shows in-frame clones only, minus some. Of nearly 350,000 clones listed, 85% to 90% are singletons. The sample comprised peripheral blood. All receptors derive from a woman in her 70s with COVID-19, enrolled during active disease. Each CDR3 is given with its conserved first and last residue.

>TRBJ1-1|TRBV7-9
CASSFGTGGVAEAFF
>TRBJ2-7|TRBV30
CAWSLQGVAYEQYF
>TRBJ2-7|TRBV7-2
CASSLAASSYEQYF
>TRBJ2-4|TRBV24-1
CATSRTGTSVSKIAKNIQYF
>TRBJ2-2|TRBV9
CATRNRDRGADTGELFF
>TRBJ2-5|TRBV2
CASRSGTQGWETQYF
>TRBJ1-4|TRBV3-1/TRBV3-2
CASSRIPQGRVRKDEKLFF
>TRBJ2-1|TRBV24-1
CATSLGWRGYNEQFF
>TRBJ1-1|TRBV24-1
CATSDLGGVVTEAFF
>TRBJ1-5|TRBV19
CASSGGIRVNQPQHF
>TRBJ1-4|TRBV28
CASSNTGGVEKLFF
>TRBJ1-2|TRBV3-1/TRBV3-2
CASSQAPGLGGYTF
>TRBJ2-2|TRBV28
CASSSPSGGRSGELFF
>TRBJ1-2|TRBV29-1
CGLQTQGPDYGYTF
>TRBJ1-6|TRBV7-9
CASSHYNSPLHF
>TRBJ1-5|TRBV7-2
CASSLGLGLGQYNQPQHF
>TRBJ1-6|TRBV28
CASSFRRNSPLHF
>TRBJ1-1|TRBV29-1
CSAQPLTGASTEAFF
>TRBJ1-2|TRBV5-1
CASSGTGSSIGYTF
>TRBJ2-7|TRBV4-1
CASSQGVGLGAYEQYF
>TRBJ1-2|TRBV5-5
CASQPGGGDYGYTF
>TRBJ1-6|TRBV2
CASSPPWGPVNSPLHF